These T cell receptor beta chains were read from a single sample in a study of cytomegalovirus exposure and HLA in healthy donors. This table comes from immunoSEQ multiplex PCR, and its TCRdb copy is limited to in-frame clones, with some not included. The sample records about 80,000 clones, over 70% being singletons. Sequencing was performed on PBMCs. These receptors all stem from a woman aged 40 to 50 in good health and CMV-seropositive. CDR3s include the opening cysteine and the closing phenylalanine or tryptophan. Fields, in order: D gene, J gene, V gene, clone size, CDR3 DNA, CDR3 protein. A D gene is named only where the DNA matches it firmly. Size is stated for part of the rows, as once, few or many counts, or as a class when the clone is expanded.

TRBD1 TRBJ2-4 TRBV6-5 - TGTGCCAGCAGACACAATCAGGGGGCCCAAAACATTCAGTACTTC CASRHNQGAQNIQYF
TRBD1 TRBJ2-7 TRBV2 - TGTGCCAGCAGAAAGGGACAGGGCACCTACGAGCAGTACTTC CASRKGQGTYEQYF
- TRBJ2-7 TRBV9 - TGTGCCAGCAGCGCGCTCCCACAGGGCTACGAGCAGTACTTC CASSALPQGYEQYF
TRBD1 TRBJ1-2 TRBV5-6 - TGTGCCAGCAGCCCGGGACAGGGATATGGCTACACCTTC CASSPGQGYGYTF
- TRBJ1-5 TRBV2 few TGTGCCAGCACTGAGAGAGGGGGTTCGGGCCAGCCCCAGCATTTT CASTERGGSGQPQHF
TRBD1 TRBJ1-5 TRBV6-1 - TGTGCCGTCCAGACAGGGGGCAGCAATCAGCCCCAGCATTTT CAVQTGGSNQPQHF
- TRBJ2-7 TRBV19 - TGTGCCAGTAGTATAGATGCCGCAGGGAACTACGAGCAGTACTTC CASSIDAAGNYEQYF
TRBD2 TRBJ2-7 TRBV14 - TGTGCCAGCAGGCGGGGAGGGGCCTACGAGCAGTACTTC CASRRGGAYEQYF
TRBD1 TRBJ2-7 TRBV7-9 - TGTGCCAGCAGCCCAGACAGGGCTCCCTACGAGCAGTACTTC CASSPDRAPYEQYF
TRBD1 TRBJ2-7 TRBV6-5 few TGTGCCACCACCGGGACAGGGCTAAACGAGCAGTACTTC CATTGTGLNEQYF
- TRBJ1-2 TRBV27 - TGTGCCAGCAGTTCCTCGACTCTGCCGGATCGCGACTATGGCTACACCTTC CASSSSTLPDRDYGYTF
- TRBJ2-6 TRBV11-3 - TGTGCCAGCAGCTTAAGCGGTCCAGGAGAGGCTGGGGCCAACGTCCTGACTTTC CASSLSGPGEAGANVLTF
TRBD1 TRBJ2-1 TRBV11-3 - TGTGCCAGCAGCTTCGCGGGACAGGGCAATGAGCAGTTCTTC CASSFAGQGNEQFF
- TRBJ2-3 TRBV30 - TGTGCCTGGAGTGTACGGGGTACGCAGTATTTT CAWSVRGTQYF
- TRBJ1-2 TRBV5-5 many TGTGCCAGCAGCTTGGACAGGATAAACTATGGCTACACCTTC CASSLDRINYGYTF
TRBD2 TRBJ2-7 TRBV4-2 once TGTGCCAGCAGCCAAGATACGGGACTAGCGGGAGACTACGAGCAGTACTTC CASSQDTGLAGDYEQYF
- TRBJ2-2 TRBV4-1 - TGCGCCAGCAGCCAAGCCTGGCCGCCGAACACCGGGGAGCTGTTTTTT CASSQAWPPNTGELFF
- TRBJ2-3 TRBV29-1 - TGCAGCGCGCCTTACGCGGGGGCCGCGGATACGCAGTATTTT CSAPYAGAADTQYF
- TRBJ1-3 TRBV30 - TGTGCCTGGAGTGCAGGGACTGGAAACACCATATATTTT CAWSAGTGNTIYF
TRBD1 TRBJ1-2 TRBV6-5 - TGTGCCAGCGGCGTTCGGACAGGGGGCGTAGGCTACACCTTC CASGVRTGGVGYTF
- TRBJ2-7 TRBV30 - TGTGCCTGGAGTGGGGGGCCAGGCGAGCAGTACTTC CAWSGGPGEQYF
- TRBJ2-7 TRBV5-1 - TGCGCCAGCAGACCCGGGACTGTCCCGGGGGAGCAGTACTTC CASRPGTVPGEQYF
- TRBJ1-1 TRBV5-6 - TGTGCCAGCAGCCCTGGCCCCCAAAACACTGAAGCTTTCTTT CASSPGPQNTEAFF
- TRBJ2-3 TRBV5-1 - TGCGCCAGCAGCTTGCAGGGCTGGTGGGATACGCAGTATTTT CASSLQGWWDTQYF
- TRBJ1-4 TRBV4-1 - TGCGCCAGCAGCCAATTCGGACTGGCAACTAATGAAAAACTGTTTTTT CASSQFGLATNEKLFF
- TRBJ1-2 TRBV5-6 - TGTGCCAGCAGCTTGGCCGGGGTAACAAACTATGGCTACACCTTC CASSLAGVTNYGYTF
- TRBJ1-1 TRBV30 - TGTGCCTGGGTGGGACACCGGAACACTGAAGCTTTCTTT CAWVGHRNTEAFF
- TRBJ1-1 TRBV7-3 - TGTGCCAGCAGCTACATGGGGGGGATGACTGAAGCTTTCTTT CASSYMGGMTEAFF
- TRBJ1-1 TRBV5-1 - TGCGCCAGCAGTCGTGACCCGGTGACGGGAACGAAAAACACTGAAGCTTTCTTT CASSRDPVTGTKNTEAFF
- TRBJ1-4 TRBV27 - TGTGCCAGCAGCGCAAACCGGGTCAATAATGAAAAACTGTTTTTT CASSANRVNNEKLFF
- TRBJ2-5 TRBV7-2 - TGTGCCAGCAGCTTTGCGGCTCCCATTAGGGAGACCCAGTACTTC CASSFAAPIRETQYF
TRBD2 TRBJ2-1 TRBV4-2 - TGTGCCAGCAGCCAAGGCTTAGGACTAGCGGGAGTTCGCTCCTACAATGAGCAGTTCTTC CASSQGLGLAGVRSYNEQFF
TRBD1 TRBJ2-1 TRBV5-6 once TGTGCCAGCAGCCCGGGACAGTTCACCTACAATGAGCAGTTCTTC CASSPGQFTYNEQFF
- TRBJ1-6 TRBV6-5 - TGTGCCAGCAACGACCGCAGGGGTTCACCCCTCCACTTT CASNDRRGSPLHF
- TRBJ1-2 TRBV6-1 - TGTGCCAGCAGTGAAGTCTCGGGGTCGGGTGGCTACACCTTC CASSEVSGSGGYTF
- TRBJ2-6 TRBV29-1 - TGCAGCGTGCGGGGGCTGAGCTCTGGGGCCAACGTCCTGACTTTC CSVRGLSSGANVLTF
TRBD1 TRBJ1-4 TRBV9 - TGTGCCAGCAGCCGGACAGGGAACGAGGAAAAACTGTTTTTT CASSRTGNEEKLFF
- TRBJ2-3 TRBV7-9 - TGTGCCAGCAGGACGCAGACTAGCACAGATACGCAGTATTTT CASRTQTSTDTQYF
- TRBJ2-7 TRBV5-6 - TGTGCCAGCAGCGGCCTAGCCGGCGAGCAGTACTTC CASSGLAGEQYF
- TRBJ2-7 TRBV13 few TGTGCCAGCAGCTTATCGAGTGAAACCTACGAGCAGTACTTC CASSLSSETYEQYF